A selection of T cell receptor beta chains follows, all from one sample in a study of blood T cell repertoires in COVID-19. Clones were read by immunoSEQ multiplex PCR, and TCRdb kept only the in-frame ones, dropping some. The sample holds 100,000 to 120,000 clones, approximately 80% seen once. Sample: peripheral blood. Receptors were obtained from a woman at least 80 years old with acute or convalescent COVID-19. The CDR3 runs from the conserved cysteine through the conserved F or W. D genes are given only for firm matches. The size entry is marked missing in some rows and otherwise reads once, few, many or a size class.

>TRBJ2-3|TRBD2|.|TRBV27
TGTGCCAGCAGTTTTAGCGGGAGCCCAGATACGCAGTATTTT
CASSFSGSPDTQYF
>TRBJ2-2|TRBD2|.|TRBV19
TGTGCCAGTAGTCTCCGGACTAGCGCCTGGAACACCGGGGAGCTGTTTTTT
CASSLRTSAWNTGELFF
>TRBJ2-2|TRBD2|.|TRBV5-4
TGTGCCAGCAGCCCATTAGCGGGAGGAACGAACACCGGGGAGCTGTTTTTT
CASSPLAGGTNTGELFF
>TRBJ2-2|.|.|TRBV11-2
TGTGCCAGCAGCTTATCAGGGGCGGGCACCGGGGAGCTGTTTTTT
CASSLSGAGTGELFF
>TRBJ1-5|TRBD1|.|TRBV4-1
TGCGCCAGCAGCCAAGAGGTGGGAAGGGGGCTTCTTCGGCCCCAGCATTTT
CASSQEVGRGLLRPQHF
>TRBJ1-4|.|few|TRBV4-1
TGCGCCAGCAGCCAAGTTCGGAGTGAAAAACTGTTTTTT
CASSQVRSEKLFF
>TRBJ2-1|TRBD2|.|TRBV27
TGTGCCAGCAGTGGGTGGGGGGGACTAACTAACAATGAGCAGTTCTTC
CASSGWGGLTNNEQFF
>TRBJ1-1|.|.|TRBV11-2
TGTGCCAGCAGCTTAGATCTTAACGGGTACACTGAAGCTTTCTTT
CASSLDLNGYTEAFF
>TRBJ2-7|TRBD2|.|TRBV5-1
TGCGCCAGCAGCTTTCTAGCGGACTCCTACGAGCAGTACTTC
CASSFLADSYEQYF
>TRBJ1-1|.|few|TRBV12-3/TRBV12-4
TGTGCCAGCATTGCCGGGAGATGGACTGAAGCTTTCTTT
CASIAGRWTEAFF
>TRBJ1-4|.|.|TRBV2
TGTGCCAGCAGGCGAACTACGACAGTTAATGAAAAACTGTTTTTT
CASRRTTTVNEKLFF
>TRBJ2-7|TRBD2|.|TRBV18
TGTGCCAGCTCACCGCTCGGACTAGCGGGGAACTACGAGCAGTACTTC
CASSPLGLAGNYEQYF
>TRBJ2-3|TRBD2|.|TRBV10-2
TGCGCCAGCACGGCTAGCGGGAGGTCTGATACGCAGTATTTT
CASTASGRSDTQYF
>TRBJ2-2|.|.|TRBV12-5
TGTGCTAGTGGTCTGGGCGCGACCGGGGAGCTGTTTTTT
CASGLGATGELFF
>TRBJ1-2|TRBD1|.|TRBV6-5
TGTGCCAGCAGTATGGGACAGCACTATGGCTACACCTTC
CASSMGQHYGYTF
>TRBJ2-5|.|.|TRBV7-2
TGTGCCAGCAGCTTAACGGATCCGGCCCCTAGGTACTTC
CASSLTDPAPRYF
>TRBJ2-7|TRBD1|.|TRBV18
TGTGCCAGCTCCCCAACAGGGGTCCCCTACGAGCAGTACTTC
CASSPTGVPYEQYF
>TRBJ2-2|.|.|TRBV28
TGTGCCAGCAGACTTTACACCGGGGAGCTGTTTTTT
CASRLYTGELFF
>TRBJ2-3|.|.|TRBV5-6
TGTGCCAGCAGCTTCGGGGTTAGCACAGATACGCAGTATTTT
CASSFGVSTDTQYF
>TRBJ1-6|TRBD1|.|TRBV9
TGTGCCAGCAGCCCATCCGGGACAGGGGCTCACTCACCCCTCCACTTT
CASSPSGTGAHSPLHF
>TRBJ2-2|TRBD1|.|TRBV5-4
TGTGCCAGCAGCTTGGACCAACAGGGGTCTGGCGGGGAGCTGTTTTTT
CASSLDQQGSGGELFF
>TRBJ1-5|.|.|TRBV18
TGTGCCAGCTCCCCAGGGAGGAATCAGCCCCAGCATTTT
CASSPGRNQPQHF
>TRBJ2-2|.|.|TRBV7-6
TGTGCCAGCAGTTTTAGCGGTACGAACACCGGGGAGCTGTTTTTT
CASSFSGTNTGELFF
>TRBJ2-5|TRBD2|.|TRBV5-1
TGCGCCAGCACCCCGGGACTAGCGGGATTCTATGAGACCCAGTACTTC
CASTPGLAGFYETQYF
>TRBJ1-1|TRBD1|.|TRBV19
TGTGCCAGTAGTGCTAGGGGACAGACCTATGAAGCTTTCTTT
CASSARGQTYEAFF
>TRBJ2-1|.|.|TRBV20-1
TGCAGTGCCTTATACAATGAGCAGTTCTTC
CSALYNEQFF
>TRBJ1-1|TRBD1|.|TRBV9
TGTGCCAGCAGCGTCGGGACAGAGGGTGAAGCTTTCTTT
CASSVGTEGEAFF
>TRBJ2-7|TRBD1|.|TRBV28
TGTGCCAGCAGTCCCGGGACAGCTACCTACGAGCAGTACTTC
CASSPGTATYEQYF
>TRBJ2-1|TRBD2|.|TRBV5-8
TGTGCCAGCAGCTTAAGGACTAGCGGGGTCTACTACAATGAGCAGTTCTTC
CASSLRTSGVYYNEQFF
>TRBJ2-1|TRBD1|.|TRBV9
TGTGCCAGCAGTGACAGGGAATCCTACAATGAGCAGTTCTTC
CASSDRESYNEQFF
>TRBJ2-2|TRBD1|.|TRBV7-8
TGTGCCAGCAGCCTCGGGACAGGGAAGGCCGGGGAGCTGTTTTTT
CASSLGTGKAGELFF
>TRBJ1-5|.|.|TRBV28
TGTGCCAGCAGTTCATTCAGGGTTACCGACAATCAGCCCCAGCATTTT
CASSSFRVTDNQPQHF
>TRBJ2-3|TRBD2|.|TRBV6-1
TGTGCCAGCAGTGAATTGACTAGCGGGAGAGCTTATCCAGATACGCAGTATTTT
CASSELTSGRAYPDTQYF
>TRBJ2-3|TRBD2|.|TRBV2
TGTGCCAGCACCTGGACTAGCGGTAGCACAGATACGCAGTATTTT
CASTWTSGSTDTQYF
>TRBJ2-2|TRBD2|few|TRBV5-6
TGTGCCAGCAGCCTGAGGACTAGCGGGAGGGCCAACACCGGGGAGCTGTTTTTT
CASSLRTSGRANTGELFF
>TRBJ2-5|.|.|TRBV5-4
TGTGCCAGCAGCTTGGCCGAGCGGACCGGAGGGACCCAGTACTTC
CASSLAERTGGTQYF